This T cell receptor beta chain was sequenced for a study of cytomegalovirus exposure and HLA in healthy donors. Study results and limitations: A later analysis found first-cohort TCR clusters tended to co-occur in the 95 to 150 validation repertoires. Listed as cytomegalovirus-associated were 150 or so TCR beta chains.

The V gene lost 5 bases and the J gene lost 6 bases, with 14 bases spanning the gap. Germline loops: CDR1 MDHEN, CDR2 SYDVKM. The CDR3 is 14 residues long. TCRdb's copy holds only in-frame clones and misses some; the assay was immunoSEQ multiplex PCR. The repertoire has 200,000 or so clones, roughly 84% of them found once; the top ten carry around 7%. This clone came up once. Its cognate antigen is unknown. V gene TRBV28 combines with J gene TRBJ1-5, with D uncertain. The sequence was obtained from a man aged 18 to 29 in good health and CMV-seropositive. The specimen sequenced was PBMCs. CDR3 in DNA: TGTGCCAGCAGTCCTAGGGAGGGTGCTCAGCCCCAGCATTTT. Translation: CASSPREGAQPQHF.